These 16 T cell receptor beta chains came from one sample sequenced in a study of shared T cell receptors in the human thymus. The data were produced by immunoSEQ multiplex PCR, yet TCRdb's version contains in-frame clones alone and is incomplete. The profile shows some 660,000 clones, around 87% of them singletons. The same data also contributed to another study, on human thymus T cells.

Sequenced material: thymocytes. Receptor source: a boy under two years old with a congenital heart defect.

The count of this clone is one. This chain uses TRBV19 with TRBJ2-1; TRBD2 might be the D (6 bases). This CDR3 is 16 amino acids long. V was clipped by 7 bases and J by 3 bases, with 19 bases between them. Germline V gives CDR1 LNHDA, CDR2 SQIVND (reference sequence). In nucleotides, the CDR3 is TGTGCCAGTACCCTCCAAGGCCAAGCGGGCTACAATGAGCAGTTCTTC. Encoded protein: CASTLQGQAGYNEQFF.

The genes are TRBV9 and TRBJ2-3, with D perhaps TRBD1 (6 bases). V lost 0 bases and J 4 bases, leaving 15 bases between the germline ends. The CDR3 covers 16 residues. Germline assignment: CDR1 SGDLS and CDR2 YYNGEE. CDR3 region: CASSVEGEVVPDTQYF. CDR3 sequence (DNA): TGTGCCAGCAGCGTAGAGGGGGAAGTTGTCCCAGATACGCAGTATTTT. Variable domain in full (rest from reference TRBV9 and TRBJ2-3): DSGVTQTPKHLITATGQRVTLRCSPRSGDLSVYWYQQSLDQGLQFLIQYYNGEERAKGNILERFSAQQFPDLHSELNLSSLELGDSALYFCASSVEGEVVPDTQYFGPGTRLTVL.

The CDR3 protein is CASSPRGEPNSGANVLTF. DNA of the CDR3: TGTGCCAGCAGTCCCCGGGGGGAGCCGAACTCTGGGGCCAACGTCCTGACTTTC. The chain couples TRBV28 to TRBJ2-6, with 7 bases lining up with TRBD2. V lost 5 bases to trimming and J lost 0 bases; unmatched junction nucleotides: 10. Germline loops: CDR1 MDHEN, CDR2 SYDVKM. The CDR3 runs to 18 residues.

The chain employs TRBV30 and TRBJ2-1, with 14 bases fitting TRBD2. The trim removed 1 base at V and 6 bases at J, leaving 5 bases unmatched. Germline lookup yields CDR1 GTSNPN and CDR2 SVGIG (reference sequence). The CDR3 sequence is 16 residues long. The CDR3 DNA is TGTGCCTGGAGTGGGGGGACTAGCGGGAGAGGCAATGAGCAGTTCTTC. Translation gives CAWSGGTSGRGNEQFF. The variable domain in full, completed from reference TRBV30 and TRBJ2-1, reads SQTIHQWPATLVQPVGSPLSLECTVEGTSNPNLYWYRQAAGRGLQLLFYSVGIGQISSEVPQNLSASRPQDRQFILSSKKLLLSDSGFYLCAWSGGTSGRGNEQFFGPGTRLTVL.

This chain uses TRBV27 with TRBJ2-3; 8 positions agree with TRBD1. V lost 6 bases to trimming and J lost 1 base; unmatched junction nucleotides: 15. CDR1 is MNHEY, CDR2 SMNVEV, per germline (reference sequence). The CDR3 is made up of 18 amino acids. CDR3 residues: CASSPPRDRIVGTDTQYF. CDR3 bases: TGTGCCAGCAGCCCCCCGAGGGACAGGATAGTTGGCACAGATACGCAGTATTTT.

This chain joins TRBV4-2 and TRBJ2-7; 8 bases are a match to TRBD1. Germline values: CDR1 LGHNA, CDR2 YNFKEQ. After removal of 1 base from V and 4 bases from J, the junction contained 6 bases not matched to a gene. The CDR3 length is 15 residues. CDR3 residues: CASSQGTGMSYEQYF. Here the CDR3 DNA reads TGTGCCAGCAGCCAAGGGACAGGGATGTCGTACGAGCAGTACTTC.

This chain links TRBV12-5 with TRBJ1-6; unclear D gene. CDR3 length: 15 residues. With 3 bases removed from V and 10 bases from J, the gap between germline ends came to 16 bases. The germline CDR1 and CDR2 sequences are LGHNT and FRNRAP. The CDR3 reads CASGFGGNGGSPLHF. In DNA, the CDR3 is TGTGCTAGTGGTTTCGGCGGGAACGGTGGCTCACCCCTCCACTTT.

The chain couples TRBV4-2 to TRBJ2-1, with 14 bases matching TRBD2. Germline V gives CDR1 LGHNA, CDR2 YNFKEQ. The CDR3 sequence is 19 residues long. Losses at the gene ends were 0 bases for V and 6 bases for J; bases not matched to a gene: 10. CDR3 residues: CASSQEWSRLAGGSNEQFF. CDR3 nucleotides: TGTGCCAGCAGCCAAGAGTGGTCCCGACTAGCGGGGGGGTCCAATGAGCAGTTCTTC.

The chain has TRBV19 and TRBJ1-2; a weak D match, TRBD1 (5 bases). Trimming took 3 bases from V and 6 from J, leaving 17 bases between them. The germline CDR1 and CDR2 sequences are LNHDA and SQIVND (reference sequence). The CDR3 is made up of 15 amino acids. The CDR3 loop is CASSMVGQGKDGYTF. For the CDR3, the DNA is TGTGCCAGTAGTATGGTTGGGCAGGGCAAGGATGGCTACACCTTC.

The rearrangement links TRBV9 to TRBJ1-3; tentatively, D is TRBD1 (5 bases). The V and J ends lost 3 bases and 0 bases respectively, with 16 bases between them. Germline V gene lookup returns CDR1 SGDLS and CDR2 YYNGEE. The CDR3 totals 17 residues. CDR3 coding DNA: TGTGCCAGCAGCGAGGCAGGGCGACGGAGCTCTGGAAACACCATATATTTT. Translated, it gives CASSEAGRRSSGNTIYF.

The chain employs TRBV4-3 and TRBJ1-2, with 8 bases lining up with TRBD1. Germline V CDR1 and CDR2: LGHNA, YSLEER. J lost 3 bases, V lost 1 base, and 10 bases had no gene match. The length of the CDR3 is 17 residues. Here the CDR3 DNA reads TGCGCCAGCAGCCAAGTACAGTTCGTGGACAGGGACTATGGCTACACCTTC. Its protein is CASSQVQFVDRDYGYTF.

In regard to this clone: A read error may account for a junction end that differs from germline. Within the sample, other DNA sequences also encode this same CDR3. The chain links TRBV30 to TRBJ1-6, with 7 bases identical to TRBD1. This CDR3 is built from 14 residues. The germline gives CDR1 GTSNPN, CDR2 SVGIG (reference sequence). CDR3 coding DNA: TGTGCCTGGAAAGGGGGCCGCTATAATTCCCCCCTCCACTTT. This translates into CAWKGGRYNSPLHF.

This rearrangement joins TRBV5-1 to TRBJ2-7; D is possibly TRBD2 (6 bases). Trimming shortened V by 4 bases and J by 0 bases, and 14 bases separated the two germline ends. This CDR3 comprises 15 residues. Germline V CDR1 and CDR2: SGHRS, YFSETQ. CDR3 DNA sequence: TGCGCCAGCAGCCTCGGGGTAGCGGACTCCTACGAGCAGTACTTC. This encodes CASSLGVADSYEQYF.

V is TRBV4-3 and J is TRBJ1-2, with D maybe TRBD1 (6 bases). The CDR3 is made up of 16 amino acids. Trimming stripped 4 bases from V and 0 bases from J, with 15 bases between. Per germline, CDR1 LGHNA and CDR2 YSLEER. The chain's CDR3 is CASSLTGQTPNYGYTF. DNA for the CDR3: TGCGCCAGCAGCCTCACAGGACAGACGCCTAACTATGGCTACACCTTC.

The rearrangement joins TRBV4-3 to TRBJ2-3; 10 nucleotides agree with TRBD2. CDR1 is LGHNA and CDR2 is YSLEER in the germline V gene. V lost 0 bases to trimming and J lost 2 bases; unmatched junction nucleotides: 17. CDR3 length: 21 residues. The CDR3 nucleotides read TGCGCCAGCAGCCAAGAGGAAACTAGCGGGGCGGACCACCCGAACACAGATACGCAGTATTTT. Translated: CASSQEETSGADHPNTDTQYF.

The chain recombines TRBV15 with TRBJ1-5; D possibly corresponds to TRBD1 (6 bases). The V end lost 0 bases, the J end lost 0 bases, and 18 bases lay between the germline ends. CDR3 size: 19 residues. Germline-derived CDR1 and CDR2 are LNHNV and YYDKDF (reference sequence). Here the CDR3 reads CATSRDVGQRGYSNQPQHF. CDR3 sequence (DNA): TGTGCCACCAGCAGAGACGTTGGACAGAGGGGCTATAGCAATCAGCCCCAGCATTTT.